The present TCR beta chain was sequenced within a study of T cells in Graves' hyperthyroidism and ophthalmopathy. Graves' hyperthyroidism is called stable when ophthalmopathy does not progress within 18 months. Among the patients, aged 18 to 65, hyperthyroidism was newly diagnosed and had lasted under 2 months. The study, taken as a whole, reports: With a median lead of approximately 6 months before onset, the model predicted ophthalmopathy. Most thyroid clonotypes expanded above 0.001 were also detected in blood.

Points on this clonotype: The target antigen is unknown.

The CDR3 regions of TCR beta were amplified from RNA transcripts. Researchers ran a first-round RT-PCR on the TCR CDR3 using the HTBI primer set. TCRdb independently ran MiXCR on the multiplex PCR reads; one entry per CDR3 protein. Of some 270,000 distinct CDR3 sequences listed, around 15% are singletons. The receptor's source is a woman aged 40 to 50 with Graves' hyperthyroidism. Sequencing was performed on blood.

The CDR3 sequence: CSATRQPAGELFF. CDR3 DNA: TGCAGTGCGACTCGCCAACCCGCCGGGGAGCTGTTTTTT. The chain couples TRBV20-1 to TRBJ2-2; the D is unclear. From germline, CDR1 is DFQATT and CDR2 SNEGSKA (reference sequence). CDR3 length: 13 amino acids. Trimming removed 6 bases at V and 6 bases at J, with 14 bases between.